The rows below give T cell receptor beta chains drawn from one sample of a study of early T cells in non-severe SARS-CoV-2 infection. One entry per CDR3 protein results from TCRdb running MiXCR on the 5' RACE reads. The sample contains fewer than 30,000 distinct CDR3 sequences, around 5% of which appear only once. The sample consisted of whole blood. The receptors come from an adult who was a healthcare worker with PCR-confirmed SARS-CoV-2 infection or an uninfected control (not recorded which). CDR3s include the opening cysteine and the closing phenylalanine or tryptophan. The order of the fields is V gene, D gene, J gene, CDR3 protein. D genes are given only for firm matches.

V gene: TRBV20-1
D gene: TRBD2
J gene: TRBJ2-7
CDR3 protein: CSARDRRESYEQYF

V gene: TRBV7-6
D gene: .
J gene: TRBJ1-2
CDR3 protein: CASSLDYGDPYGYTF

V gene: TRBV12-3/TRBV12-4
D gene: TRBD1
J gene: TRBJ1-1
CDR3 protein: CASSIQGRNTEAFF

V gene: TRBV18
D gene: .
J gene: TRBJ2-1
CDR3 protein: CASSYSTADSYNEQFF

V gene: TRBV24-1
D gene: TRBD2
J gene: TRBJ2-1
CDR3 protein: CATTETGGRYNEQFF

V gene: TRBV15
D gene: TRBD2
J gene: TRBJ2-5
CDR3 protein: CATSRDRAGVGETQYF

V gene: TRBV12-3/TRBV12-4
D gene: TRBD1
J gene: TRBJ1-2
CDR3 protein: CASSSRDSQYYGYTF

V gene: TRBV29-1
D gene: TRBD1
J gene: TRBJ2-3
CDR3 protein: CSVETQDRTTDTQYF

V gene: TRBV6-6
D gene: .
J gene: TRBJ1-1
CDR3 protein: CASSYSIGRNTEAFF

V gene: TRBV11-1
D gene: TRBD1
J gene: TRBJ2-7
CDR3 protein: CASSYLGTGTYEQYF

V gene: TRBV7-2
D gene: .
J gene: TRBJ2-7
CDR3 protein: CASSLAVYDEQYF

V gene: TRBV6-6
D gene: .
J gene: TRBJ1-1
CDR3 protein: CAAYTPATEAFF

V gene: TRBV20-1
D gene: .
J gene: TRBJ2-7
CDR3 protein: CSARVPDNYEQYF

V gene: TRBV7-9
D gene: TRBD2
J gene: TRBJ2-1
CDR3 protein: CASSDRGRSYNEQFF

V gene: TRBV6-6
D gene: .
J gene: TRBJ2-4
CDR3 protein: CASSIESGSAKNIQYF

V gene: TRBV6-2/TRBV6-3
D gene: .
J gene: TRBJ2-3
CDR3 protein: CASSPTEDTQYF

V gene: TRBV19
D gene: .
J gene: TRBJ2-2
CDR3 protein: CASSIFSTGELFF

V gene: TRBV6-2/TRBV6-3
D gene: .
J gene: TRBJ1-1
CDR3 protein: CASSYIYGLINTEAFF

V gene: TRBV7-2
D gene: .
J gene: TRBJ1-6
CDR3 protein: CASSLAEGMNSPLHF

V gene: TRBV6-2/TRBV6-3
D gene: TRBD1
J gene: TRBJ2-2
CDR3 protein: CASSYLKTGANTGELFF

V gene: TRBV25-1
D gene: .
J gene: TRBJ2-3
CDR3 protein: CASSSPHLGARTDTQYF

V gene: TRBV20-1
D gene: TRBD1
J gene: TRBJ2-7
CDR3 protein: CSADVGTGDEQYF

V gene: TRBV27
D gene: TRBD1
J gene: TRBJ2-2
CDR3 protein: CASSSLDRASGELFF

V gene: TRBV28
D gene: TRBD2
J gene: TRBJ2-3
CDR3 protein: CASSSPTSGSFDTQYF

V gene: TRBV2
D gene: .
J gene: TRBJ1-2
CDR3 protein: CASREPGIYGYTF

V gene: TRBV7-9
D gene: .
J gene: TRBJ2-1
CDR3 protein: CASSRSTSQGRNEQFF

V gene: TRBV19
D gene: TRBD1
J gene: TRBJ2-2
CDR3 protein: CASKETGGNTGELFF

V gene: TRBV6-2/TRBV6-3
D gene: .
J gene: TRBJ2-2
CDR3 protein: CASSTQTVNKPGELFF

V gene: TRBV6-5
D gene: TRBD2
J gene: TRBJ2-1
CDR3 protein: CASSFTSGSGYEQFF

V gene: TRBV25-1
D gene: TRBD2
J gene: TRBJ2-1
CDR3 protein: CASSELRGLAGGTSYNEQFF

V gene: TRBV7-2
D gene: TRBD1
J gene: TRBJ1-2
CDR3 protein: CASSTSSPRGGNDYGYTF

V gene: TRBV4-2
D gene: .
J gene: TRBJ2-5
CDR3 protein: CASSQEGGAETQYF

V gene: TRBV12-3/TRBV12-4
D gene: TRBD2
J gene: TRBJ2-7
CDR3 protein: CASSLSGGPYEQYF

V gene: TRBV20-1
D gene: .
J gene: TRBJ1-1
CDR3 protein: CSGVWVNTEAFF

V gene: TRBV7-2
D gene: .
J gene: TRBJ2-4
CDR3 protein: CASRGVGENIQYF

V gene: TRBV28
D gene: .
J gene: TRBJ1-4
CDR3 protein: CASSLRGGPANEKLFF

V gene: TRBV5-1
D gene: TRBD1
J gene: TRBJ1-4
CDR3 protein: CASSSGTENEKLFF

V gene: TRBV20-1
D gene: .
J gene: TRBJ2-3
CDR3 protein: CSASLSSGSTDTQYF

V gene: TRBV5-1
D gene: .
J gene: TRBJ1-2
CDR3 protein: CASSRTYYGYTF

V gene: TRBV27
D gene: TRBD1
J gene: TRBJ1-5
CDR3 protein: CASSPGQVNQPQHF

V gene: TRBV19
D gene: .
J gene: TRBJ2-7
CDR3 protein: CASSIVGPTYEQYF